This T cell receptor (beta chain) derives from a study of control samples from healthy donors and cancer patients. Concerning this clone: This same CDR3 is encoded by further DNA sequences in the sample.

The CDR3 totals 16 residues. Trimming removed 4 bases from V and 2 bases from J; junction bases left unmatched: 4. CDR1 and CDR2 (germline): SGHRS, YFSETQ. Assay: immunoSEQ multiplex PCR; the TCRdb copy retains only in-frame clones and omits some. This table holds 150,000 or so clones, roughly 95% found once. This TCR came from a woman aged 55 to 70 in good health. The genes are TRBV5-1 and TRBJ2-3; 13 bases align to TRBD2. Sequences were obtained from blood. The CDR3 region is CASSPGTSGDTDTQYF. CDR3 DNA: TGCGCCAGCAGCCCAGGGACTAGCGGGGACACAGATACGCAGTATTTT.